A single sample gave rise to the 19 T cell receptor beta chains below, sequenced in a study of blood T cell repertoires in COVID-19. Profiled with immunoSEQ multiplex PCR; TCRdb holds only in-frame clones, not every one. The table records fewer than 250,000 clones, around 76% of them present only once. Material: PBMCs or T cells enriched from blood (not recorded which). The receptors were sampled from a woman between 50 and 59 years old with acute COVID-19.

The gene calls are TRBV6-5 and TRBJ1-2; D ambiguous. Germline values: CDR1 MNHEY, CDR2 SVGAGI. V was pared by 6 bases and J by 6 bases, with 14 bases between. The CDR3 is 13 residues long. CDR3 nucleotide sequence: TGTGCCAGCAGGTACGGAGGCTTAGATGGCTACACCTTC. Encoded protein: CASRYGGLDGYTF.

This chain uses TRBV6-2 or TRBV6-3 with TRBJ2-3, with D tentatively TRBD1 (6 bases). Trimming removed 2 bases at V and 2 bases at J, with 14 bases between. Germline CDR1 is MNHEY and CDR2 is SVGEGT. There are 16 residues in the CDR3. CDR3: CASSYRVGQPTDTQYF. The DNA of the CDR3 is TGTGCCAGCAGTTACCGAGTAGGACAGCCCACAGATACGCAGTATTTT.

In DNA form, the CDR3 reads TGTGCCAGCAGCTCACAGGGCAACCCGAACACCGGGGAGCTGTTTTTT. It translates to CASSSQGNPNTGELFF. This chain connects TRBV7-3 to TRBJ2-2, with D tentatively TRBD1 (6 bases). The CDR3 sequence is 16 residues long. Trimming removed 4 bases at V and 0 bases at J, with 12 bases between. CDR1 is SGHTA, CDR2 FQGTGA, per germline.

This clone has only one observation. This chain links TRBV5-1 with TRBJ2-5, with 7 positions matching TRBD2. Germline values: CDR1 SGHRS, CDR2 YFSETQ. V shed 3 bases, J shed 1 base, and the junction held 9 bases outside the gene matches. This CDR3 is built from 16 residues. CDR3 region: CASSSGGGGAQETQYF. In DNA, the CDR3 is TGCGCCAGCAGCTCGGGCGGCGGGGGAGCCCAAGAGACCCAGTACTTC.

The chain employs TRBV19 and TRBJ1-1; D gene ambiguous. Trimming left V 5 bases short and J 3 bases short, with 16 bases between. This CDR3 is 15 amino acids long. Germline CDR1 reads LNHDA; CDR2 reads SQIVND (reference sequence). As DNA, the CDR3 is TGTGCCAGTAGTCCAGCTCACAGAAGAGACACTGAAGCTTTCTTT. As protein: CASSPAHRRDTEAFF.

The V and J genes are TRBV10-2 and TRBJ2-3; 9 bases match TRBD2. The trim removed 6 bases at V and 0 bases at J, leaving 1 base unmatched. Germline V gene sequence: CDR1 WSHSY, CDR2 SAAADI. This CDR3 is built from 14 residues. The CDR3 DNA sequence: TGCGCCAGCAGAGCGGGGGGAAGCACAGATACGCAGTATTTT. Translated: CASRAGGSTDTQYF.

V and J are TRBV10-1 and TRBJ1-2; perhaps TRBD1 as D (5 bases). The V end was cut by 5 bases, the J end by 5 bases, with 9 bases between. The CDR3 runs 12 residues. The germline gives CDR1 WNHNN, CDR2 SYGVQD (reference sequence). Here the CDR3 reads CASSTGDYGYTF. The CDR3 DNA reads as TGCGCCAGCAGTACAGGCGATTATGGCTACACCTTC.

This chain joins TRBV5-1 and TRBJ2-5, with D maybe TRBD2 (6 bases). This CDR3 is built from 13 residues. With 3 bases removed from V and 5 bases from J, the gap between germline ends came to 11 bases. Germline CDR1 is SGHRS and CDR2 is YFSETQ. The CDR3 loop reads CASSSGDAETQYF. CDR3 DNA sequence: TGCGCCAGCAGCTCGGGGGACGCGGAGACCCAGTACTTC.

The rearrangement links TRBV19 to TRBJ1-3, with D perhaps TRBD1 (5 bases). The CDR3 length is 17 residues. V gave up 8 bases and J gave up 6 bases, with 26 bases separating them. In germline, CDR1 is LNHDA, CDR2 SQIVND (reference sequence). CDR3 amino acids: CASGSEDRTLTKNTIYF. Here the CDR3 DNA reads TGTGCCAGTGGCTCCGAAGACAGAACTCTTACCAAAAACACCATATATTTT.

The chain recombines TRBV21-1 with TRBJ1-1; no check of the table's D call, TRBD1, against the DNA was made. TRBV21-1 is marked as a pseudogene. This CDR3 contains 19 residues. The CDR3 bases are TGTGCCAGCAGCATGAGGGAAGGCGCGGACAGGGGAAAAATCACTGAAGCTTTCTTT. Its translation: CASSMREGADRGKITEAFF.

The chain uses TRBV27 and TRBJ2-2; tentatively, D is TRBD2 (6 bases). Germline V lookup: CDR1 MNHEY, CDR2 SMNVEV (reference sequence). Trimming pared 1 base from V and 0 bases from J, leaving 9 bases between. This CDR3 is built from 16 residues. CDR3 sequence: CASSLYGGANTGELFF. In DNA form, the CDR3 reads TGTGCCAGCAGTTTATACGGCGGGGCGAACACCGGGGAGCTGTTTTTT.

The V gene is TRBV6-5, the J gene TRBJ1-5; 10 bases agree with TRBD1. Germline assignment: CDR1 MNHEY and CDR2 SVGAGI. The CDR3 length is 16 residues. V trimming: 0 bases; J trimming: 4 bases; junction bases outside the gene matches: 3. CDR3 protein: CASSYSGQGRNQPQHF. The CDR3 coding sequence is TGTGCCAGCAGTTACTCGGGACAGGGGAGAAATCAGCCCCAGCATTTT.

The chain joins TRBV7-9 to TRBJ2-5, with D possibly being TRBD2 (6 bases). Germline CDR1 reads SEHNR; CDR2 reads FQNEAQ (reference sequence). V lost 5 bases and J lost 1, with 17 bases in between. CDR3 length: 16 residues. CDR3 residues: CASSRLGRGGQETQYF. The CDR3 nucleotides are TGTGCCAGCAGCCGACTCGGGAGAGGCGGCCAAGAGACCCAGTACTTC.

CDR3 in amino acids: CASRKQAGANVLTF. As DNA, the CDR3 is TGTGCCAGCAGGAAACAGGCTGGGGCCAACGTCCTGACTTTC. The rearrangement uses TRBV2 and TRBJ2-6, with D maybe TRBD1 (5 bases). Germline CDR1 SNHLY, CDR2 FYNNEI. V dropped 6 bases and J dropped 2 bases, with 8 bases sitting between them. This CDR3 spans 14 amino acids.

The V call is TRBV2, the J call TRBJ1-1, with D perhaps matching TRBD1 (5 bases). The CDR3 consists of 14 residues. Per germline, CDR1 SNHLY and CDR2 FYNNEI. The V gene lost 6 bases and the J gene lost 1 base, with 12 bases spanning the gap. CDR3 protein: CASRGQTANTEAFF. Here the CDR3 DNA reads TGTGCCAGCAGGGGCCAGACAGCGAACACTGAAGCTTTCTTT.

The V call is TRBV19, the J call TRBJ1-1, with D hard to call. CDR3 length equals 14 residues. Per the germline V gene, CDR1 is LNHDA and CDR2 is SQIVND (reference sequence). Trimming stripped 5 bases from V and 1 base from J, with 11 bases between. The CDR3 protein is CASSPRHKNTEAFF. The CDR3 coding sequence is TGTGCCAGTAGTCCCCGCCACAAGAACACTGAAGCTTTCTTT. Combining the CDR3 with reference TRBV19 and TRBJ1-1 gives the whole variable domain DGGITQSPKYLFRKEGQNVTLSCEQNLNHDAMYWYRQDPGQGLRLIYYSQIVNDFQKGDIAEGYSVSREKKESFPLTVTSAQKNPTAFYLCASSPRHKNTEAFFGQGTRLTVV.

The J gene is TRBJ2-1, the V gene TRBV9, with 10 bases that match TRBD2. Germline lookup yields CDR1 SGDLS and CDR2 YYNGEE. This CDR3 has 16 amino acids. V shed 3 bases, J shed 9 bases, and the junction held 12 bases outside the gene matches. CDR3 sequence: CASSGSGGAGFIEQFF. The CDR3 nucleotides read TGTGCCAGCAGCGGAAGCGGGGGGGCTGGATTTATTGAGCAGTTCTTC.

J is TRBJ1-2 and V is TRBV20-1, with a possible D match to TRBD1 (5 bases). The length of the CDR3 is 11 residues. Germline V gene sequence: CDR1 DFQATT, CDR2 SNEGSKA (reference sequence). V was pared by 5 bases and J by 8 bases, with 12 bases between. The CDR3 loop is CSAPRSGGYTF. The DNA of the CDR3 is TGCAGTGCTCCGAGGTCAGGGGGCTACACCTTC.

This clone was recorded a few times. The rearrangement joins TRBV27 to TRBJ1-4; D possibly corresponds to TRBD1 (5 bases). V shed 1 base and J shed 10 bases, with 10 bases lying between them. Germline V gene data show CDR1 as MNHEY and CDR2 as SMNVEV (reference sequence). The CDR3 has 13 residues. CDR3 bases: TGTGCCAGCAGTTTATGGGGCCTCGGAAAACTGTTTTTT. It yields the protein CASSLWGLGKLFF.